The source of this T cell receptor beta chain is a study of blood T cell repertoires in COVID-19. The V and J ends lost 5 bases and 4 bases respectively, with 14 bases between them. Germline loops: CDR1 LNHDA, CDR2 SQIVND (reference sequence). CDR3 length: 14 residues. Authors' data handling: Amplification with reference gene primers provided the estimates of nucleated cell counts. TCRdb's copy holds only in-frame clones and misses some; the assay was immunoSEQ multiplex PCR. From that table come the V and J calls and clone size; the DNA was used to work out D and trimming. This sample has fewer than 450,000 clones, with around 87% found just once.

The sequencing sample was made of peripheral blood. This receptor was obtained from a woman in her fifties or sixties with COVID-19, enrolled during active disease. This chain links TRBV19 with TRBJ1-2; TRBD1 is a possible D gene (6 bases). The CDR3 coding sequence is TGTGCCAGTAGTCCTGGACAGAGGAGCTATGGCTACACCTTC. Translation: CASSPGQRSYGYTF. The entire variable domain, with the rest obtained from reference TRBV19 and TRBJ1-2, is as follows: DGGITQSPKYLFRKEGQNVTLSCEQNLNHDAMYWYRQDPGQGLRLIYYSQIVNDFQKGDIAEGYSVSREKKESFPLTVTSAQKNPTAFYLCASSPGQRSYGYTFGSGTRLTVV.